This TCR beta chain was documented in a study of beta chain features in type 1 diabetes. V was pared by 2 bases and J by 0 bases, with 7 bases of the junction left unmatched. The CDR3 sequence is 17 residues long. Germline CDR1 and CDR2: KGHSH and LQKENI. There are a few counts of this clone. TCRB transcripts that were expressed got sequenced, as all of the isolated RNA had been reverse transcribed. The method was immunoSEQ multiplex PCR; TCRdb's version includes in-frame clones alone and lacks a portion of them. The profile shows under 900,000 clones, 15% to 20% of them singletons. Purity exceeded 95% in all sorted populations.

The sample was naive CD4+ T cells from blood. The clonotype originates from a woman under 30 in good health. V gene TRBV18 combines with J gene TRBJ2-1; the match to TRBD1 covers 7 bases. The CDR3 loop is CASSPGRQGSSYNEQFF. In DNA, the CDR3 is TGTGCCAGCTCACCAGGGCGACAGGGAAGCTCCTACAATGAGCAGTTCTTC.